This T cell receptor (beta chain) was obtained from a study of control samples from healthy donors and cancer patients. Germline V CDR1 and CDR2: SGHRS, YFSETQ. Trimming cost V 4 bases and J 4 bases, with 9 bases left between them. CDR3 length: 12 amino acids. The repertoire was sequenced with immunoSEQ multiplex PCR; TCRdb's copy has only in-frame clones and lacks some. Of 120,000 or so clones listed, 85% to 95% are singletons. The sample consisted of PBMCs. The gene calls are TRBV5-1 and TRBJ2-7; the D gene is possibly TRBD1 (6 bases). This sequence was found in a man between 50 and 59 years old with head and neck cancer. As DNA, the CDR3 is TGCGCCAGCAGCCCAGGGGAATACGAGCAGTACTTC. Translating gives CASSPGEYEQYF.